One and the same sample provided the 14 T cell receptor beta chains below, sequenced in a study of regulatory T cells in long-lasting Graves disease. Specified time point: newly diagnosed GD, antithyroid drugs for less than 3 months. TCR sequences were obtained from RNA taken from PBMCs. In building TCR beta libraries, iRepertoire HTBI primers were used together with Arm-PCR of CDR3 regions. TCRdb re-called the multiplex PCR reads with MiXCR, one entry per CDR3 protein. The data contain a few hundred thousand distinct CDR3 sequences, 15% to 20% of them seen just once; the ten biggest clones take up 14%. This same sample was also taken into another study, of T cells in Graves' hyperthyroidism and ophthalmopathy.

The sequenced sample was peripheral blood mononuclear cells (PBMCs), obtained at new diagnosis, from a patient treated with antithyroid drugs. The origin of the receptors is a young woman with Graves disease.

Regarding this clonotype: This may arise from a read error, as a much more abundant clone is one base away. The rearrangement links TRBV27 to TRBJ2-5; TRBD1 matches at 9 bases. This CDR3 region has 12 residues. The junction had 2 bases not matched to a gene; V was cut back by 7 bases and J by 5 bases. Per the germline V gene, CDR1 is MNHEY and CDR2 is SMNVEV (reference sequence). The CDR3 nucleotides read TGTGCCAGCATGGGACAGGGCGAGACCCAGTACTTC. It yields the protein CASMGQGETQYF.

This clonotype showed up many times. The chain links TRBV20-1 to TRBJ1-2; D is ambiguous. CDR3 size: 13 residues. Germline V gives CDR1 DFQATT, CDR2 SNEGSKA (reference sequence). Trimming removed 3 bases from V and 6 bases from J, with 14 bases in between. CDR3 in amino acids: CSASLPVLDGYTF. The CDR3 coding sequence is TGCAGTGCTAGTCTCCCAGTGTTGGATGGCTACACCTTC.

Turning to this clonotype: This could be a read error, since a much larger clone is one nucleotide away. V and J are TRBV5-1 and TRBJ2-3; D unclear. CDR3 size: 15 residues. Germline V gene data show CDR1 as SGHRS and CDR2 as YFSETQ. This CDR3 reads CASNKGKSSTDTQYF. The CDR3, as DNA: TGTGCCAGCAATAAAGGAAAGTCTAGCACAGATACGCAGTATTTT.

This clonotype showed up many times. The CDR3 reads CASSAGPFSYEQYF. In nucleotides, the CDR3 is TGTGCCAGCAGTGCGGGACCGTTCTCCTACGAGCAGTACTTC. This chain connects TRBV12-3 or TRBV12-4 to TRBJ2-7; possible D gene TRBD2, 6 bases. The V and J ends lost 5 bases and 0 bases respectively, with 11 bases between them. The CDR3 runs 14 residues.

This clonotype was seen repeatedly, ten times or more. V gene TRBV6-2 or TRBV6-3 combines with J gene TRBJ1-3; D ambiguous. Germline assignment: CDR1 MNHEY and CDR2 SVGEGT. Trimming pared 0 bases from V and 0 bases from J, leaving 6 bases between. The CDR3 is made up of 15 amino acids. CDR3 sequence reads: CASSYSWTSGNTIYF. For the CDR3, the DNA is TGTGCCAGCAGTTACTCTTGGACCTCTGGAAACACCATATATTTT.

This clonotype was observed at least ten times. V is TRBV6-1 and J is TRBJ1-5; D is undetermined. The CDR3 runs to 15 residues. Germline-derived CDR1 and CDR2 are MNHNS and SASEGT. V lost 6 bases and J 2 bases, leaving 14 bases between the germline ends. CDR3 nucleotides: TGTGCCAGCAGGCTTCGGGGTTTGGGCAATCAGCCCCAGCATTTT. Translation: CASRLRGLGNQPQHF.

The sample holds many counts of this clonotype. V gene TRBV12-3 or TRBV12-4 combines with J gene TRBJ2-7, with D uncertain. This CDR3 spans 12 amino acids. Trimming cost V 3 bases and J 2 bases, with 5 bases left between them. The CDR3 region is CASSFLAYEQYF. CDR3 DNA sequence: TGTGCCAGCAGTTTCCTTGCCTACGAGCAGTACTTC.

The table lists this clonotype with many counts. This rearrangement joins TRBV12-3 or TRBV12-4 to TRBJ2-1; the match to TRBD2 covers 16 bases. Trimming at V came to 6 bases and at J to 8 bases, leaving 7 bases not matched to a gene. The CDR3 consists of 16 residues. CDR3 DNA sequence: TGTGCCAGCAGCGGGACTAGCGGGGGGGCGAGCTATGAGCAGTTCTTC. It is translated as CASSGTSGGASYEQFF.

This clonotype occurred many times. The chain carries TRBV6-1 and TRBJ1-2; tentative D call: TRBD1 (5 bases). From germline, CDR1 is MNHNS and CDR2 SASEGT. V shed 1 base and J shed 8 bases, with 14 bases lying between them. This CDR3 has 14 residues. The CDR3 DNA follows: TGTGCCAGCAGTGAAGATTACAAGTGGGGCGGCTACACCTTC. Translation gives CASSEDYKWGGYTF.

Ten or more counts support this clonotype. This sequence joins TRBV3-1 and TRBJ2-3; 8 positions match TRBD1. Germline V gene sequence: CDR1 LGHDT, CDR2 YNNKEL (reference sequence). CDR3 size: 17 residues. The junction had 13 bases not matched to a gene; V was cut back by 0 bases and J by 8 bases. CDR3 amino acids: CASSQDVAGGRPGTQYF. The CDR3 region has the DNA TGTGCCAGCAGCCAAGATGTAGCAGGGGGCCGCCCTGGTACGCAGTATTTT.

There are many counts of this clonotype. V is TRBV20-1 and J is TRBJ2-7; 9 bases map to TRBD2. Per germline, CDR1 DFQATT and CDR2 SNEGSKA (reference sequence). Trimming at V came to 3 bases and at J to 0 bases, leaving 0 bases not matched to a gene. The CDR3 contains 13 residues. CDR3 sequence reads: CSARRGGSYEQYF. CDR3 coding DNA: TGCAGTGCTAGGCGGGGGGGCTCCTACGAGCAGTACTTC.

Many counts were recorded for this clonotype. The gene calls are TRBV6-2 or TRBV6-3 and TRBJ1-1, with D maybe TRBD1 (6 bases). CDR3 length: 16 amino acids. Germline V gives CDR1 MNHEY, CDR2 SVGEGT. V lost 6 bases and J lost 0, with 17 bases in between. The DNA for the CDR3 is TGTGCCAGCAGCGACCATGGGGGGGGCATGAACACTGAAGCTTTCTTT. Residues: CASSDHGGGMNTEAFF.

This clonotype came up many times. The rearrangement joins TRBV2 to TRBJ1-1; a weak D match, TRBD1 (5 bases). The CDR3 contains 14 residues. Deletions cut 3 bases from V and 3 bases from J, with 11 bases between. Looked up from germline, CDR1 is SNHLY and CDR2 is FYNNEI. CDR3: CASSDRTGDTEAFF. For the CDR3, the DNA is TGTGCCAGCAGTGACAGGACGGGGGACACTGAAGCTTTCTTT.

The CDR3 region has the DNA TGTGCCAGCAGACAAGCCCGTGGTGACAGATACTCCTACAATGAGCAGTTCTTC. Protein: CASRQARGDRYSYNEQFF. The rearrangement joins TRBV7-6 to TRBJ2-1; the D gene is possibly TRBD1 (5 bases). In germline, CDR1 is SGHVS, CDR2 FNYEAQ. V was shortened by 6 bases and J by 0 bases, with 21 bases between the two germline ends. This CDR3 is built from 18 residues.